One and the same sample provided the 23 T cell receptor beta chains below, sequenced in a study of cytomegalovirus exposure and HLA in healthy donors (TCRdb year 2017). Library preparation was by the immunoSEQ multiplex PCR assay. For the multiplex PCR, a mixture combining 60 forward primers for TCR Vbeta segments and 13 reverse primers for TCR Jbeta segments was used. TCRdb stores this immuneACCESS table with in-frame sequences only. Part of the clones is absent; in the studies checked, under half of the shortfall reflects unresolved V genes, and no reason is known for the rest. Across this sample there are some 110,000 clones, with about 79% seen only once. 5% to 6.5% of the sample is in the top ten clones. Sequences were obtained from PBMCs. The source of these receptors is a man in his sixties in good health and CMV-seropositive.

The rearrangement joins TRBV14 to TRBJ2-5, with D possibly TRBD1 on 5 matching bases. Per the germline V gene, CDR1 is SGHDN and CDR2 is FVKESK. This CDR3 contains 15 residues. With 4 bases removed from V and 4 bases from J, the gap between germline ends came to 16 bases. In DNA, the CDR3 is TGTGCCAGCAGCCTCAAAAGGGGAAAGGGAGAGACCCAGTACTTC. As protein: CASSLKRGKGETQYF.

The rearrangement links TRBV30 to TRBJ1-3; 7 nucleotides agree with TRBD1. The J segment lost 3 bases and the V segment lost 1 base, leaving 6 bases of the junction unmatched. This CDR3 region has 15 residues. Germline CDR1 is GTSNPN and CDR2 is SVGIG (reference sequence). The CDR3 region is CAWSADRAGGNTIYF. The CDR3 DNA reads as TGTGCCTGGAGTGCAGACAGGGCAGGTGGAAACACCATATATTTT.

This clone was observed a single time. The chain combines TRBV2 with TRBJ2-3, with D perhaps TRBD1 (6 bases). CDR3 length: 16 amino acids. Trimming pared 2 bases from V and 3 bases from J, leaving 15 bases between. Germline V gives CDR1 SNHLY, CDR2 FYNNEI. The CDR3 nucleotides read TGTGCCAGCAGTGAACGACAGGCCGCATTAACAGATACGCAGTATTTT. Translating it yields CASSERQAALTDTQYF.

Only one count was recorded for this clone. This sequence joins TRBV5-6 and TRBJ2-2; D possibly corresponds to TRBD1 (5 bases). Germline V CDR1 and CDR2: SGHDT, YYEEEE. The V and J ends lost 4 bases and 3 bases respectively, with 16 bases between them. The length of the CDR3 is 16 residues. The CDR3 loop reads CASSVQSDTYTGELFF. DNA of the CDR3: TGTGCCAGCAGCGTTCAATCGGACACCTACACCGGGGAGCTGTTTTTT.

V usage is TRBV7-2 and J usage is TRBJ2-2; D perhaps matches TRBD1 (5 bases). This CDR3 is 13 amino acids long. Germline values: CDR1 SGHTA, CDR2 FQGNSA. V was cut by 1 base and J by 7 bases, with 7 bases left in between. CDR3 amino acids: CASSLEDSGELFF. The CDR3 region has the DNA TGTGCCAGCAGCTTAGAAGACAGCGGGGAGCTGTTTTTT.

This clone was detected a few times. This chain links TRBV5-1 with TRBJ2-1; maybe TRBD1 (6 bases). CDR1 is SGHRS and CDR2 is YFSETQ in the germline V gene. V was shortened by 4 bases and J by 1 base, with 9 bases between the two germline ends. The length of the CDR3 is 14 residues. DNA for the CDR3: TGCGCCAGCAGCCCCGGACAGTCCTACAATGAGCAGTTCTTC. Its translation is CASSPGQSYNEQFF.

CDR3 protein: CASSPETGGEQPQHF. The CDR3, as DNA: TGTGCCAGCTCACCTGAGACAGGGGGTGAACAGCCCCAGCATTTT. The J gene is TRBJ1-5, the V gene TRBV18, with TRBD1 identical over 9 bases. This CDR3 is 15 amino acids long. V shed 3 bases and J 7 bases; nucleotides not matched to a gene: 7. The germline CDR1 and CDR2 sequences are KGHSH and LQKENI. Full variable domain (rest looked up from reference TRBV18 and TRBJ1-5): NAGVMQNPRHLVRRRGQEARLRCSPMKGHSHVYWYRQLPEEGLKFMVYLQKENIIDESGMPKERFSAEFPKEGPSILRIQQVVRGDSAAYFCASSPETGGEQPQHFGDGTRLSIL.

This rearrangement joins TRBV10-2 to TRBJ2-3, with D unresolved. The germline CDR1 and CDR2 sequences are WSHSY and SAAADI. This CDR3 is built from 11 residues. Trimming stripped 3 bases from V and 7 bases from J, with 5 bases between. The CDR3 DNA reads as TGCGCCAGCAGTGAACTTAATACGCAGTATTTT. Translated: CASSELNTQYF.

The sample holds a few counts of this clone. The rearrangement uses TRBV6-5 and TRBJ1-1, with no clear D. V was trimmed by 2 bases and J by 7 bases, leaving 5 bases between them. Germline loops: CDR1 MNHEY, CDR2 SVGAGI. The CDR3 has 11 amino acids. CDR3 sequence (DNA): TGTGCCAGCAGTTACGCAGGTGAAGCTTTCTTT. It specifies CASSYAGEAFF.

The chain has TRBV12-5 and TRBJ2-7, with D possibly matching TRBD1 (6 bases). The CDR3 covers 16 residues. Germline loops: CDR1 LGHNT, CDR2 FRNRAP. Deletions cut 7 bases from V and 0 bases from J, with 19 bases between. As DNA, the CDR3 is TGTGCTAGTGCCTCCGCTCAGGGGCGGAACTCCTACGAGCAGTACTTC. It yields the protein CASASAQGRNSYEQYF.

V usage is TRBV5-1 and J usage is TRBJ1-1; a weak D match, TRBD1 (6 bases). The V end lost 3 bases, the J end lost 0 bases, and 9 bases lay between the germline ends. The CDR3 extends over 14 amino acids. The germline V gene has CDR1 SGHRS and CDR2 YFSETQ. In DNA, the CDR3 is TGCGCCAGCAGCTCCAGACAGGTGAACACTGAAGCTTTCTTT. It codes for CASSSRQVNTEAFF.

This sequence joins TRBV21-1 and TRBJ1-5. TRBV21-1 is tagged as a pseudogene. The CDR3 is 15 residues long. In nucleotides, the CDR3 is TGTGCCAGCAGCAAAGCGCGCGATAGCAATCAGCCCCAGCATTTT. Its protein is CASSKARDSNQPQHF.

The rearrangement joins TRBV7-8 to TRBJ1-5; TRBD1 matches 7 bases. Trimming took 6 bases from V and 1 from J; bases not matched to a gene: 21. The CDR3 loop spans 20 amino acids. CDR1 SGHVS and CDR2 FQNEAQ come from the germline V gene. The CDR3 loop reads CASRGGGGQGETVSNQPQHF. In DNA form, the CDR3 reads TGTGCCAGCAGGGGTGGAGGGGGGCAGGGGGAGACGGTCAGCAATCAGCCCCAGCATTTT.

The chain is built from TRBV7-6 and TRBJ2-2, with 12 bases identical to TRBD2. CDR3 size: 15 residues. V lost 3 bases, J lost 6 bases, and 2 bases stayed unmatched. Germline CDR1 and CDR2: SGHVS and FNYEAQ. The CDR3 sequence: CASSFTSGGPGELFF. CDR3 nucleotides: TGTGCCAGCAGCTTTACTAGCGGGGGGCCCGGGGAGCTGTTTTTT.

CDR3 in amino acids: CASSSRDTGELFF. CDR3 coding DNA: TGCGCCAGCAGCTCTCGGGACACCGGGGAGCTGTTTTTT. This chain connects TRBV5-1 to TRBJ2-2; the D is unclear. Germline-derived CDR1 and CDR2 are SGHRS and YFSETQ. V dropped 3 bases and J dropped 3 bases, with 6 bases sitting between them. The CDR3 has 13 amino acids.

This chain connects TRBV5-1 to TRBJ2-3, with a weak D call TRBD2 (6 bases). The CDR3 sequence is 16 residues long. V was trimmed by 0 bases and J by 0 bases, leaving 11 bases between them. The germline CDR1 and CDR2 sequences are SGHRS and YFSETQ. Here the CDR3 DNA reads TGCGCCAGCAGCTTGGATGCTAGCGCCAGCACAGATACGCAGTATTTT. Translation: CASSLDASASTDTQYF.

This clone was found a few times. The chain combines TRBV9 with TRBJ2-1, with 12 bases fitting TRBD2. There are 15 residues in the CDR3. Germline CDR1 and CDR2: SGDLS and YYNGEE. The V gene end was trimmed by 4 bases and the J gene end by 7 bases; junction bases not matched to a gene: 6. The CDR3 nucleotides are TGTGCCAGCAGCTCCCTAGCGGGGGGGCTTAATGAGCAGTTCTTC. Its protein product is CASSSLAGGLNEQFF. Variable domain in full (rest from reference TRBV9 and TRBJ2-1): DSGVTQTPKHLITATGQRVTLRCSPRSGDLSVYWYQQSLDQGLQFLIQYYNGEERAKGNILERFSAQQFPDLHSELNLSSLELGDSALYFCASSSLAGGLNEQFFGPGTRLTVL.

In its sample, this clone was seen many times. The V call is TRBV4-2, the J call TRBJ2-3; D unresolved. The CDR3 has 16 amino acids. V shed 1 base and J shed 4 bases, with 15 bases lying between them. The germline CDR1 and CDR2 sequences are LGHNA and YNFKEQ. DNA for the CDR3: TGTGCCAGCAGCCAAGCTGCCCTAGATAGCCCAGATACGCAGTATTTT. This translates into CASSQAALDSPDTQYF.

This chain connects TRBV7-6 to TRBJ2-1; D perhaps matches TRBD2 (5 bases). Trimming cost V 5 bases and J 7 bases, with 18 bases left between them. Germline lookup yields CDR1 SGHVS and CDR2 FNYEAQ. The CDR3 is 15 residues long. The CDR3 region is CASSRGRGGPNEQFF. CDR3 DNA sequence: TGTGCCAGCAGCCGCGGCCGTGGAGGCCCGAATGAGCAGTTCTTC.

V usage is TRBV10-1 and J usage is TRBJ2-7; 11 nucleotides align to TRBD1. V dropped 3 bases and J dropped 3; count of bases not matched to a gene: 1. Germline CDR1 WNHNN, CDR2 SYGVQD (reference sequence). The length of the CDR3 is 14 residues. The CDR3 reads CASSEGTGGYEQYF. The DNA of the CDR3 is TGCGCCAGCAGTGAAGGGACAGGGGGCTACGAGCAGTACTTC.

This chain connects TRBV6-1 to TRBJ1-5; D is uncertain. The germline V gene has CDR1 MNHNS and CDR2 SASEGT. This CDR3 region has 15 residues. Trimming removed 2 bases at V and 0 bases at J, with 8 bases between. The CDR3: CASSESHNSNQPQHF. The CDR3 bases are TGTGCCAGCAGTGAAAGCCATAATAGCAATCAGCCCCAGCATTTT.

On this clone: The junction differs from germline at one of its ends, possibly a read error. The chain uses TRBV5-3 and TRBJ1-5; 7 nucleotides align to TRBD1. TRBV5-3 is an open reading frame whose function is uncertain. This CDR3 is 15 amino acids long. In nucleotides, the CDR3 is TGCGCCAGCAGCTCAAGCGACAGGGAAAATCAGCCCCAGCATTTT. This sequence encodes CASSSSDRENQPQHF.

This CDR3 reads CASSLGGQGVGSPLHF. CDR3 nucleotides: TGCGCCAGCAGCTTGGGAGGACAGGGGGTTGGCTCACCCCTCCACTTT. The chain couples TRBV5-1 to TRBJ1-6, with 10 bases fitting TRBD1. V was pared by 0 bases and J by 10 bases, with 7 bases of the junction left unmatched. Germline values: CDR1 SGHRS, CDR2 YFSETQ. The CDR3 is made up of 16 amino acids.